Listed here is a single T cell receptor beta chain. Its antigen is not yet known. The sample holds no much larger clone one base away, and base qualities are not on file. This entry comes from a study of STAT5B mutations in CD4+ large granular lymphocyte leukemia (dated by TCRdb to between 2021 and 2023). With respect to the entire study: Among healthy controls, the CDR3 'QG' motif was associated with a particular HLA allele. The purity of purified fractions was confirmed by flow cytometry on FACSCanto II or FACSVerse to exceed 95% among lymphocytes. The study compared the TCRbeta repertoires of patients with CD4+ T-cell large granular lymphocyte leukemia against those of healthy blood donors.

Based on the germline V gene, the CDR1 and CDR2 sequences are MNHNS and SASEGT. From the cysteine through the phenylalanine, the CDR3 covers 13 amino acids. The DNA shown is the 39-base CDR3, in frame from base 1. V is reduced by 3 bases and J by 5 bases, leaving a spacing of 10 bases between them. The healthy control group was made up of around 34 blood donors, and the Finnish Red Cross blood service supplied their buffy coats. All TCR-sequenced material derived from peripheral blood: patient blood samples and healthy donor buffy coats. Ficoll-Hypaque gradient centrifugation was used to isolate peripheral blood mononuclear cells. CD4+ cells were purified magnetically from the buffy coats of healthy controls. The Gentra Puregene Cell and Tissue kit was used to extract genomic DNA, and a Qubit 2.0 fluorometer was used to measure the amount of genomic DNA. TCRbeta rearrangements were sequenced from genomic DNA using the immunoSEQ assay at survey resolution. The original methods were these. In the TCR sequencing data, the lowest productive clonotype frequency that could be detected was 2.59 x 10-5. Analyses included only productive TCRbeta rearrangements, meaning complete and in-frame sequences. Simpson clonality, calculated in the immunoSEQ Analyzer version 3.0, was used as the measure of sample clonality. Clones were categorized by frequency as very rare, small, medium, large (1-20%) or hyperexpanded (>20%). OLGA 1.2.3 estimated generation probabilities, VDJtools produced V-gene circos plots, VDJdb was queried for specificities, and GLIPH identified CDR3 motifs. Here the immuneACCESS table is served through TCRdb, limited to in-frame sequences with V and J called. Missing clones are a known gap in these copies; in checked studies unresolved V genes cover under half, and the rest lacks a known reason. From that table come the V and J calls and clone size; the DNA was used to work out D and trimming. The sample table lists tens of thousands of clones, around 66% of them with a count of one. 0.4% to 0.5% of the sample is held by the ten biggest clonotypes.

General study outcomes and caveats: The data were not HLA-matched, and the higher clonality in CD4+ T-LGLL than in CD8+ T-LGLL could be due to the relatively small sample size. Greater clonality appeared to be present in CD4-sorted patient repertoires than in healthy CD4+ repertoires, and the difference was retained after the putative leukemic clones were removed. Enrichment of TRBV06-family usage was observed among the top patient clones (8/27) relative to healthy controls (2/35). Main leukemic clonotypes were private to each patient, although roughly 26% of the main leukemic clonotypes were found at low frequency in the non-leukemic repertoires of other patients.

The sequence was obtained from a human donor in good health. The receptor chain draws on TRBV6-1 and TRBJ2-5, with TRBD1 tentatively as D gene (6 bases match). Sequenced sample: CD4+ T cells from blood buffy coats. The nucleotide sequence is TGTGCCAGCAGTGAGGTCAGGGGTGAGACCCAGTACTTC. The encoded protein is CASSEVRGETQYF.